This TCR beta chain came from a study of blood T cell repertoires in COVID-19 (TCRdb year 2020). Concerning the study at large: Collaborator samples came from the United States, Italy and Spain and covered acute and convalescent phases of COVID-19. Where HLA class I and class II types were available, the types were taken from metadata supplied by the sample provider, not from assay-based typing. Subjects who had been exposed to COVID-19, were actively infected with it, or had recovered from it provided the deeply sampled blood TCRbeta repertoires that made up the dataset. The material from the prospective study consisted of cDNA or gDNA derived from T cells, B-cell-depleted T cells, or PBMCs. Samples were obtained from the ongoing ImmuneRACE study (first 160 participants) and from some 1,300 subjects provided by 6 global collaborators. The repertoires were released in a freely available public database intended as a resource for research on the immune response to SARS-CoV-2. A de-identified subject ID, COVID-19 status, age in years and sex were almost always included in the sample metadata. Overall study outcomes, separate from this receptor: The quantity of clinical and demographic metadata differed by source and by participant and was supplied without curation.

At one collaborating source in Seattle, patients were enrolled during active infection and were followed longitudinally through the course of disease. Collaborating institutions collected whole blood in K2EDTA tubes following their own protocols. Collaborator samples were shipped for TCRbeta analysis as frozen whole blood, isolated PBMCs, or DNA extracted from either sample type. To note about this clone: Its binding antigen is unknown. Qualities for individual bases were not recorded, and no much larger clone is one base off.

CDR3 length: 18 amino acids, cysteine to phenylalanine. The retained sequence is limited to the CDR3, 54 bases, with the frame set at the first base. From the germline V gene, CDR1 is SGHAT and CDR2 is FQNNGV. Trimmed from V: 0 bases; trimmed from J: 7 bases; junction bases lacking a gene match: 11. TCRbeta CDR3 regions were amplified from genomic DNA by means of the immunoSEQ Assay, a bias-controlled multiplex PCR. Per the source publication's procedure: The number of nucleated cells in each sample was estimated by amplification of reference gene primers within the assay. Sequence reads were collapsed and filtered to measure the absolute abundance of every unique TCRbeta CDR3 rearrangement. For each sample, productive Simpson clonality was calculated as the square root of Simpson's diversity index over productive rearrangements. Not all clones reach the TCRdb copy of this immuneACCESS table, which keeps in-frame sequences only. Checked studies attribute under half of the gap to unresolved V genes and leave the rest unexplained. Clone size and V and J calls were adopted from that table, with D and trimming inferred from the DNA. The sample table contains 200,000 to 300,000 clones; only one count was recorded for roughly four fifths of them. 7.5% of the sample rests with the top ten.

The V and J segments used are TRBV11-2 and TRBJ2-1, with 11 junctional bases fitting TRBD2. The sample comprised peripheral blood. The receptor's source is a woman older than 75 with COVID-19, enrolled during active disease. The nucleotides are TGTGCCAGCAGCTTAGATTGGCTAGCGGGAGGTTCTAGGAATGAGCAGTTCTTC. It translates to CASSLDWLAGGSRNEQFF.